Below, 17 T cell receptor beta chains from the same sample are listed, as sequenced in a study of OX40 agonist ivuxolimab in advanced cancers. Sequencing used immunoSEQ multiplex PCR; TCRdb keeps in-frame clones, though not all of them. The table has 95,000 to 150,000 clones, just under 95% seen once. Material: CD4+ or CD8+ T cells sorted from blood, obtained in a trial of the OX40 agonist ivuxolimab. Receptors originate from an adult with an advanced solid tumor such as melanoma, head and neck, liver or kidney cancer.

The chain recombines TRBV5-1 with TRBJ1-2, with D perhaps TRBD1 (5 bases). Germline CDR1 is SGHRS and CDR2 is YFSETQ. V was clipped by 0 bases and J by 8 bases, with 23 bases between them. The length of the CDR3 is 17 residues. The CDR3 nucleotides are TGCGCCAGCAGCTTGGGTGGTGTAAGGGGCGCAACGGGCGGCTACACCTTC. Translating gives CASSLGGVRGATGGYTF.

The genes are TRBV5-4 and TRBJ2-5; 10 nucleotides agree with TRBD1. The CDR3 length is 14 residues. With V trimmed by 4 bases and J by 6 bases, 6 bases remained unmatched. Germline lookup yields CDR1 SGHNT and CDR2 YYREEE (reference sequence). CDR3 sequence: CASSLGTGAKTQYF. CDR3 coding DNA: TGTGCCAGCAGCCTCGGGACAGGGGCGAAGACCCAGTACTTC.

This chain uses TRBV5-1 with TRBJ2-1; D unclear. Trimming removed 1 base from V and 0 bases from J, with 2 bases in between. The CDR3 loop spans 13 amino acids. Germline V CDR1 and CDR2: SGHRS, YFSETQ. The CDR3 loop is CASSLPSYNEQFF. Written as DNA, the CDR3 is TGCGCCAGCAGCTTGCCCTCCTACAATGAGCAGTTCTTC.

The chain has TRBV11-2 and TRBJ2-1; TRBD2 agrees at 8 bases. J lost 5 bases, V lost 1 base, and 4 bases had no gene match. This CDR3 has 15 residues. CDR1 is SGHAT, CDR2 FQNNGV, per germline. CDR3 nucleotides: TGTGCCAGCAGCTTAGTGCGGGGGGCCAACAATGAGCAGTTCTTC. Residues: CASSLVRGANNEQFF.

CDR3 sequence: CASSIVPAYGYTF. The CDR3, as DNA: TGTGCCAGTAGTATAGTGCCAGCATATGGCTACACCTTC. This chain links TRBV19 with TRBJ1-2; no clear D gene. Germline CDR1 reads LNHDA; CDR2 reads SQIVND (reference sequence). Deletions cut 1 base from V and 5 bases from J, with 8 bases between. The CDR3 extends over 13 amino acids.

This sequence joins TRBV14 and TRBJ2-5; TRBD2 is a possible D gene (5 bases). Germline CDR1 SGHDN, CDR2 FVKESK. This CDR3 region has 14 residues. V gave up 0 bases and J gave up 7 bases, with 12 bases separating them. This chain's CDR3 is CASSQDPEGWTQYF. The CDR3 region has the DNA TGTGCCAGCAGCCAAGATCCCGAGGGATGGACCCAGTACTTC.

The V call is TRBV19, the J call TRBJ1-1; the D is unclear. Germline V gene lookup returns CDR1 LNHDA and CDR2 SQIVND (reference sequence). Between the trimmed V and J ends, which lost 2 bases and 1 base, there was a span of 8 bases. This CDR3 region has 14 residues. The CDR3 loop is CASSISLQNTEAFF. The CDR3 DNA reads TGTGCCAGTAGTATATCCTTGCAGAACACTGAAGCTTTCTTT.

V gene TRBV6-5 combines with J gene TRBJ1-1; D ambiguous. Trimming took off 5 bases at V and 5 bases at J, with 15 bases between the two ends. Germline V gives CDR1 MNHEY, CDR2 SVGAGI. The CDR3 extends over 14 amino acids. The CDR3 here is CASSEGQARTEAFF. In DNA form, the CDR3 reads TGTGCCAGCAGTGAAGGGCAGGCGAGGACTGAAGCTTTCTTT.

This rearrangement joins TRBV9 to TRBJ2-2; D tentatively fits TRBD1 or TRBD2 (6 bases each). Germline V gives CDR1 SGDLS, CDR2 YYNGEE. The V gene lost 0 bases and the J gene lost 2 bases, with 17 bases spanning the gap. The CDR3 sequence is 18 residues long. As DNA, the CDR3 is TGTGCCAGCAGCGTAGCGGGGGCGGGGACCCCTAACACCGGGGAGCTGTTTTTT. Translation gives CASSVAGAGTPNTGELFF.

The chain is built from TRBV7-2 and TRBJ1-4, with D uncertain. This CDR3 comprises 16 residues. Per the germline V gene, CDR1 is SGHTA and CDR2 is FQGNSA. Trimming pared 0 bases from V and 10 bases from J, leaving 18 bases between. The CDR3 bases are TGTGCCAGCAGCTTAGCATCCCGGGTCGAGGTGGGAAAACTGTTTTTT. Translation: CASSLASRVEVGKLFF.

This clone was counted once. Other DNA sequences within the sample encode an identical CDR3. The CDR3 reads CASSPQPNTEAFF. DNA for the CDR3: TGTGCCAGCTCACCCCAACCGAACACTGAAGCTTTCTTT. The chain carries TRBV18 and TRBJ1-1; no firm D call. CDR1 and CDR2 from the germline V gene are KGHSH and LQKENI. The CDR3 runs 13 residues. V lost 3 bases, J lost 1 base, and 6 bases lay in between.

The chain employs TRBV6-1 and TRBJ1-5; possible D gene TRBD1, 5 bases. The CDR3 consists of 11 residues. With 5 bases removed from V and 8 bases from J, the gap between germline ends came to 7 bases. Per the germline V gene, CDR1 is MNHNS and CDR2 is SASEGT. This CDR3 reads CASSTQEPQHF. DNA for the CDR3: TGTGCCAGCAGTACACAGGAGCCCCAGCATTTT.

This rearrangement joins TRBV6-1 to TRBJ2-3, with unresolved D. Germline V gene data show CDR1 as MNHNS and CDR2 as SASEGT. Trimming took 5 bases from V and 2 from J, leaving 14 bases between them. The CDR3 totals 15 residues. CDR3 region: CASSKLPGSTDTQYF. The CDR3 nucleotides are TGTGCCAGCAGTAAACTTCCTGGTTCCACAGATACGCAGTATTTT.

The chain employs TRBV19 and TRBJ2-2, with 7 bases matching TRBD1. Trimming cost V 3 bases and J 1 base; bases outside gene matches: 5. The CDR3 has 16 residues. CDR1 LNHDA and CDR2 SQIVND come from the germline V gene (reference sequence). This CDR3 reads CASSMVGTVNTGELFF. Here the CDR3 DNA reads TGTGCCAGTAGTATGGTGGGGACAGTGAACACCGGGGAGCTGTTTTTT.

The CDR3 bases are TGTGCCAGCCTATCTTTGGGCAGGGCTCGGTACGAGCAGTACTTC. Amino acid sequence: CASLSLGRARYEQYF. The J gene is TRBJ2-7, the V gene TRBV28; TRBD1 is a possible D gene (5 bases). CDR1 and CDR2 from the germline V gene are MDHEN and SYDVKM. The CDR3 has 15 amino acids. Between the trimmed V and J ends, which lost 8 bases and 4 bases, there was a span of 21 bases.

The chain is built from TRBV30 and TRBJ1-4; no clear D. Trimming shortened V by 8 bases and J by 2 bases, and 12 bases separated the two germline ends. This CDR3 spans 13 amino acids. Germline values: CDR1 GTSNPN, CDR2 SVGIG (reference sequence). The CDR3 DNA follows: TGTGCCCAAGGATTTAGGACTAATGAAAAACTGTTTTTT. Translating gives CAQGFRTNEKLFF.

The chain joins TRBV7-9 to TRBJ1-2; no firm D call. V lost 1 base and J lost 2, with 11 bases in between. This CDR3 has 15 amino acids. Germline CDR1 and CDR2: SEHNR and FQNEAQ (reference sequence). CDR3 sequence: CASSLDAGINYGYTF. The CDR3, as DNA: TGTGCCAGCAGCTTAGATGCCGGGATCAACTATGGCTACACCTTC.